A selection of T cell receptor beta chains follows, all from one sample in a study of CD8 T cells in ankylosing spondylitis. TCRdb reprocessed the 5' RACE reads via MiXCR and lists one record per CDR3 protein. The sample lists approximately 140,000 distinct CDR3 sequences; under 45% were seen once. The sequencing sample was made of synovial fluid, either unsorted or a sorted T cell fraction (not recorded which). All receptors derive from a male donor with ankylosing spondylitis. Both conserved end residues are part of each CDR3. A D gene is named only where the DNA matches it firmly. Only some rows state a clone size, as once, few, many or a class for expanded clones.

>TRBV2|NA|TRBJ1-1|NA
TGTGCCAGCAGCAAAGATATGAACACTGAAGCTTTCTTT
CASSKDMNTEAFF
>TRBV5-6|TRBD2|TRBJ2-3|few
TGTGCCAGCAGCTTAGTAGCGGGAGCGCCGGATACGCAGTATTTT
CASSLVAGAPDTQYF
>TRBV5-1|NA|TRBJ1-1|many
TGCGCCAGCAGCCTGCCAGCCCCGGGTATCACTGAAGCTTTCTTT
CASSLPAPGITEAFF
>TRBV27|TRBD2|TRBJ2-7|NA
TGTGCCAGCAGTCCCTCAGCGGGAGAGTGGGACTACGAGCAGTACTTC
CASSPSAGEWDYEQYF
>TRBV11-2|TRBD1|TRBJ2-1|NA
TGTGCCAGCAGCATCCACCGACAGGGAGACTCCTACAATGAGCAGTTCTTC
CASSIHRQGDSYNEQFF
>TRBV28|NA|TRBJ2-5|NA
TGTGCCAGCAGTTTTTGGTTGCGCGGGCCCCAAGAGACCCAGTACTTC
CASSFWLRGPQETQYF
>TRBV5-5|NA|TRBJ2-1|many
TGTGCCAGCAGCTTGGGTGGGCCCAATGAGCAGTTCTTC
CASSLGGPNEQFF
>TRBV11-2|NA|TRBJ2-1|NA
TGTGCCAGCAGCTCCGGGACATTTTACAATGAGCAGTTCTTC
CASSSGTFYNEQFF
>TRBV7-2|NA|TRBJ2-1|NA
TGTGCCAGCAGCTTGGATCTGCGGGTGGATGAGCAGTTCTTC
CASSLDLRVDEQFF
>TRBV15|TRBD1|TRBJ1-5|NA
TGTGCCACCAGCAGTACTTACGGGACAGAAAATCAGCCCCAGCATTTT
CATSSTYGTENQPQHF
>TRBV6-5|TRBD2|TRBJ2-7|few
TGTGCCAGCAGTTACGGACTAGCGGAAATCCCCTACGAGCAGTACTTC
CASSYGLAEIPYEQYF
>TRBV12-3/TRBV12-4|TRBD1|TRBJ1-1|few
TGTGCCAGCAGCCAGGGGGCCAGCACTGAAGCTTTCTTT
CASSQGASTEAFF
>TRBV20-1|TRBD1|TRBJ1-4|few
TGCAGTGCTAGAGTTCTTGGGACAGGGGTTGAAAAACTGTTTTTT
CSARVLGTGVEKLFF
>TRBV5-5|TRBD2|TRBJ2-7|NA
TGTGCCAGCAGCTTGGAAGTAGCGGGACCCTACGAGCAGTACTTC
CASSLEVAGPYEQYF
>TRBV9|NA|TRBJ1-1|NA
TGTGCCAGCAGCGTAGGGACGCACGGGGTGAACACTGAAGCTTTCTTT
CASSVGTHGVNTEAFF
>TRBV6-1|NA|TRBJ1-4|few
TGTGCCAGCAGTGAAATTAAGGGTGAAAAACTGTTTTTT
CASSEIKGEKLFF
>TRBV6-2/TRBV6-3|NA|TRBJ2-7|many
TGTGCCAGCAGTACCCCCCAGGGGACTTACTACGAGCAGTACTTC
CASSTPQGTYYEQYF
>TRBV12-3/TRBV12-4|NA|TRBJ1-2|many
TGTGCCAGCAGTCCCCAGGGAGGGAGGGTTGGCTACACCTTC
CASSPQGGRVGYTF
>TRBV9|NA|TRBJ1-2|NA
TGTGCCAGCAGCGTAGGGTCCGAAGCTTATGGCTACACCTTC
CASSVGSEAYGYTF
>TRBV27|NA|TRBJ1-5|many
TGTGCCAGCAGGGTGGGCCTTCACAATCAGCCCCAGCATTTT
CASRVGLHNQPQHF
>TRBV3-1|NA|TRBJ1-1|NA
TGTGCCAGCAGCCATCTAGATTTAGTCACTGAAGCTTTCTTT
CASSHLDLVTEAFF
>TRBV7-8|NA|TRBJ2-3|once
TGTTCCAGCAGCATATCCCCCACGCAGTATTTT
CSSSISPTQYF
>TRBV15|TRBD2|TRBJ2-4|NA
TGTGCCACCAGCAGAGATCGTTCCGGGACTATTGGAAACATTCAGTACTTC
CATSRDRSGTIGNIQYF
>TRBV6-1|NA|TRBJ2-2|medium-sized
TGTGCCAGTTCCCAAGCAGGGGACACCGGGGAGCTGTTTTTT
CASSQAGDTGELFF
>TRBV5-6|NA|TRBJ1-5|NA
TGTGCCAGCAGCTTGGGTTATCAGCCCCAGCATTTT
CASSLGYQPQHF
>TRBV12-3/TRBV12-4|NA|TRBJ1-2|NA
TGTGCCAGCAGGGGCCTGAAGATCACCTTC
CASRGLKITF
>TRBV27|NA|TRBJ2-7|NA
TGTGCCAGCAGTGTTGGACGGCCTTCCTACGAGCAGTACTTC
CASSVGRPSYEQYF
>TRBV18|NA|TRBJ2-1|NA
TGTGCCAGCTCACCGGCCGGCTCCTACAATGAGCAGTTCTTC
CASSPAGSYNEQFF
>TRBV27|TRBD1|TRBJ1-6|NA
TGTGCCAGCAGTCCCCGGACAGGGGATAATTCACCCCTCCACTTT
CASSPRTGDNSPLHF
>TRBV15|NA|TRBJ2-7|NA
TGTGCCACCAGCAGAGGCTTAGGGTACGAGCAGTACTTC
CATSRGLGYEQYF
>TRBV18|NA|TRBJ1-5|NA
TGTGCCAGCTCAACCGGGTCTTGGACTTCCAATCAGCCCCAGCATTTT
CASSTGSWTSNQPQHF
>TRBV11-2|NA|TRBJ2-1|once
TGTGCCAGCAGCTTAGAGTACCTATGGCGTACTAACCATATCTCCTACAATGAGCAGTTCTTC
CASSLEYLWRTNHISYNEQFF
>TRBV12-3/TRBV12-4|TRBD2|TRBJ2-1|NA
TGTGCCAGCAGACCTAATAGCGGGGCGAACTACAATGAGCAGTTCTTC
CASRPNSGANYNEQFF
>TRBV7-9|TRBD1|TRBJ1-2|NA
TGTGCCAGCAGCTTATATGGGACAGGGATGTTGGCTGGCTACACCTTC
CASSLYGTGMLAGYTF
>TRBV7-9|TRBD1|TRBJ1-1|NA
TGTGCCAGCAGCGTTGGGACAGACGCTTTCTTT
CASSVGTDAFF
>TRBV30|TRBD2|TRBJ2-3|NA
TGTGCCTGGAGTCTTGGGACTAGCGGGGCCGATACGCAGTATTTT
CAWSLGTSGADTQYF
>TRBV20-1|NA|TRBJ1-6|NA
TGCAGTGCTAGAAATTTCCGCCGATCACCCCTCCACTTT
CSARNFRRSPLHF
>TRBV4-3|NA|TRBJ2-7|NA
TGCGCCAGCAGCCAAGGATTAGCAGGGTCCTACGAGCAGTACTTC
CASSQGLAGSYEQYF
>TRBV30|TRBD1|TRBJ2-1|NA
TGTGCCTGGAGCCAACAGGGGACGGATGAGCAGTTCTTC
CAWSQQGTDEQFF
>TRBV7-9|TRBD2|TRBJ2-3|NA
TGTGCCAGCAGCCCGGGGACTAGCGGATACACAGATACGCAGTATTTT
CASSPGTSGYTDTQYF
>TRBV25-1|TRBD2|TRBJ2-2|NA
TGTGCCAGCAGTGAATTCGGCACCGTTGAGCCAGAGGGACTACCAAACACCGGGGAGCTGTTTTTT
CASSEFGTVEPEGLPNTGELFF
>TRBV7-8|NA|TRBJ2-7|few
TGTGCCAGCAGCTTGACAGAGAGAAATTCCTACGAGCAGTACTTC
CASSLTERNSYEQYF
>TRBV11-2|NA|TRBJ2-1|NA
TGTGCCAGCAGCTTAGTAGGTGCGGAGGGCTACAATGAGCAGTTCTTC
CASSLVGAEGYNEQFF
>TRBV20-1|NA|TRBJ1-5|once
TGCAGTGCTAGAGCAGGCCTCAATCAGCCCCAGCATTTT
CSARAGLNQPQHF
>TRBV29-1|NA|TRBJ2-5|NA
TGCAGCGTGGAAGACTGGGACCAGTACTTC
CSVEDWDQYF
>TRBV9|NA|TRBJ1-3|few
TGTGCCAGCAGCGTAGTTCCTGGAGGTGGAAACACCATATATTTT
CASSVVPGGGNTIYF
>TRBV6-2/TRBV6-3|TRBD2|TRBJ2-7|NA
TGTGCCACCAAGGTAGGACAGGGCGGAGGACTAGCGGAAAATCCATGGACCTACGAGCAGTACTTC
CATKVGQGGGLAENPWTYEQYF
>TRBV15|NA|TRBJ1-1|NA
TGTGCCACCTCAGCGGTGGACACTGAAGCTTTCTTT
CATSAVDTEAFF
>TRBV20-1|TRBD2|TRBJ2-1|once
TGCAGTGCTATAGCGGGGGAATACAATGAGCAGTTCTTC
CSAIAGEYNEQFF
>TRBV7-6|NA|TRBJ1-5|NA
TGTGCCAGCAGCTTAGTACAACATCAGCCCCAGCATTTT
CASSLVQHQPQHF
>TRBV14|TRBD2|TRBJ2-1|once
TGTGCCAGCAGCCAAGTGGGGTTGCTAGCGGACAATGAGCAGTTCTTC
CASSQVGLLADNEQFF
>TRBV20-1|TRBD2|TRBJ2-7|NA
TGCAGTGCAAGGACTAGCGGAATTTACGAGCAGTACTTC
CSARTSGIYEQYF
>TRBV29-1|TRBD1|TRBJ1-1|few
TGCAGCGTGGAAACAGGGGATCCGGACACTGAAGCTTTCTTT
CSVETGDPDTEAFF
>TRBV14|TRBD1|TRBJ2-1|NA
TGTGCCAGCAGCCAAATGGACAGGGGGCTAATCAATGAGCAGTTCTTC
CASSQMDRGLINEQFF
>TRBV5-4|NA|TRBJ1-1|many
TGTGCCAGCAGCCCAAACAGGGCTGAAGCTTTCTTT
CASSPNRAEAFF
>TRBV20-1|NA|TRBJ2-1|NA
TGCAGTGCTCGACAGTACAATGAGCAGTTCTTC
CSARQYNEQFF
>TRBV7-3|TRBD2|TRBJ2-7|NA
TGTGCCAGCAGCGAGAATAGCGGGGGCTCCTACGAGCAGTACTTC
CASSENSGGSYEQYF
>TRBV12-3/TRBV12-4|TRBD1|TRBJ1-3|NA
TGTGCCAGCAGTTCCGGGACAGGGGCTGGAAACACCATATATTTT
CASSSGTGAGNTIYF